The clone carrying this TCR beta chain has only a few counts. Its specificity is unknown. Unique molecular identifier tags were affixed to discrete cDNA molecules. TCRdb reprocessed the 5' RACE reads via MiXCR and lists one record per CDR3 protein. The profile covers tens of thousands of distinct CDR3 sequences, with roughly 8.8% appearing a single time and around 20% taken by the ten largest. V lost 7 bases, J lost 8 bases, and 12 bases stayed unmatched. The CDR3 has 15 amino acids. The germline V gene has CDR1 WNHNN and CDR2 SYGVQD (reference sequence). The sample comes from a study of early T cells in non-severe SARS-CoV-2 infection. Study as a whole: Sequenced material consisted of bulk RNA (from unsorted whole blood), and chains were unpaired. Findings and limits, study-wide: VDJdb matches were skewed toward anti-spike CD8 T cell responses.

The clonotype was recovered from an adult who was a healthcare worker with PCR-confirmed SARS-CoV-2 infection or an uninfected control (not recorded which). The source material was whole blood. This chain links TRBV10-1 with TRBJ2-1, with 9 bases that match TRBD2. CDR3: CASKRGLAAGDEQFF. The CDR3 DNA reads as TGCGCCAGCAAAAGGGGACTAGCCGCCGGGGATGAGCAGTTCTTC.